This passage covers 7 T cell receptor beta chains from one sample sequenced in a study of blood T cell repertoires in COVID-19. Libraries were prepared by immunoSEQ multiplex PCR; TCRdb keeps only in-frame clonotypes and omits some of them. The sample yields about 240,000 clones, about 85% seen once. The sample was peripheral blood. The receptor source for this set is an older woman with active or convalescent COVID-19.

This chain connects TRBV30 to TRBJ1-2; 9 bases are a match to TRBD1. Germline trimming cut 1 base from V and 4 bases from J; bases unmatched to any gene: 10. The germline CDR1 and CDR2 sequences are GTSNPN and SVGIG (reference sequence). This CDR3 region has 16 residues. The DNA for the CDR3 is TGTGCCTGGAGTGCTGCACAGGGGGCGGTAGGCTATGGCTACACCTTC. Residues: CAWSAAQGAVGYGYTF.

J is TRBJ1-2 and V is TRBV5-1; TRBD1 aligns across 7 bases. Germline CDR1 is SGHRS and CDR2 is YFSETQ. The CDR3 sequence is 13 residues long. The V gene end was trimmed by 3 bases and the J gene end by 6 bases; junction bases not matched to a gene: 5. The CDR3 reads CASSSQQGNGYTF. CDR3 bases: TGCGCCAGCAGCTCCCAACAGGGGAATGGCTACACCTTC. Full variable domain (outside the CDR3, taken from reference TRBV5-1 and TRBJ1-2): KAGVTQTPRYLIKTRGQQVTLSCSPISGHRSVSWYQQTPGQGLQFLFEYFSETQRNKGNFPGRFSGRQFSNSRSEMNVSTLELGDSALYLCASSSQQGNGYTFGSGTRLTVV.

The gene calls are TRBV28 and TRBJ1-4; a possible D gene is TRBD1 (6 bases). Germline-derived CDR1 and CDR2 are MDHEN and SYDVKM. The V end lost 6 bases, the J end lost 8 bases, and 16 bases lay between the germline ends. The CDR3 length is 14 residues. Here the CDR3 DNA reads TGTGCCAGCAGCAAACAGGGAGTGAACGAAAAACTGTTTTTT. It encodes CASSKQGVNEKLFF. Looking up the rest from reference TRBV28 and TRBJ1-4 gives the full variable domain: DVKVTQSSRYLVKRTGEKVFLECVQDMDHENMFWYRQDPGLGLRLIYFSYDVKMKEKGDIPEGYSVSREKKERFSLILESASTNQTSMYLCASSKQGVNEKLFFGSGTQLSVL.

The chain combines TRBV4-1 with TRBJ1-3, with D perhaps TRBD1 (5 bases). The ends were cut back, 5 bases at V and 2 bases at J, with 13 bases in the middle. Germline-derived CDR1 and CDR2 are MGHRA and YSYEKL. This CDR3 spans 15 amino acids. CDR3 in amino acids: CASSTGGGTGNTIYF. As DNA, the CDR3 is TGCGCCAGCAGCACGGGGGGAGGGACTGGAAACACCATATATTTT.

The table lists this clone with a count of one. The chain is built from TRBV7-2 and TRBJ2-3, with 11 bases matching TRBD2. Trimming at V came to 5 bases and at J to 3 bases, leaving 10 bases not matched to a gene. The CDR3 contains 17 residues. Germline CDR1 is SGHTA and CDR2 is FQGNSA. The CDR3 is CASSPGASGGLTDTQYF. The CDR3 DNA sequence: TGTGCCAGCAGCCCTGGGGCTAGCGGGGGGCTTACAGATACGCAGTATTTT.

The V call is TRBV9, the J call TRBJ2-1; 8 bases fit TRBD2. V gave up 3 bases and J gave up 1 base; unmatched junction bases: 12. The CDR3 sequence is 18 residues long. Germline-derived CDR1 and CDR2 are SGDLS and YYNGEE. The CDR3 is CASSERGYGRPSYNEQFF. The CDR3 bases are TGTGCCAGCAGCGAGCGGGGGTACGGGAGGCCATCCTACAATGAGCAGTTCTTC.

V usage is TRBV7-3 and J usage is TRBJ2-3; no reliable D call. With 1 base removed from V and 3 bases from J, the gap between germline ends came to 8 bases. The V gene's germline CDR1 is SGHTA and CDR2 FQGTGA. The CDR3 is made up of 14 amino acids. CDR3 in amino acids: CASSLSQETDTQYF. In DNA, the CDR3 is TGTGCCAGCAGCTTAAGTCAGGAAACAGATACGCAGTATTTT.